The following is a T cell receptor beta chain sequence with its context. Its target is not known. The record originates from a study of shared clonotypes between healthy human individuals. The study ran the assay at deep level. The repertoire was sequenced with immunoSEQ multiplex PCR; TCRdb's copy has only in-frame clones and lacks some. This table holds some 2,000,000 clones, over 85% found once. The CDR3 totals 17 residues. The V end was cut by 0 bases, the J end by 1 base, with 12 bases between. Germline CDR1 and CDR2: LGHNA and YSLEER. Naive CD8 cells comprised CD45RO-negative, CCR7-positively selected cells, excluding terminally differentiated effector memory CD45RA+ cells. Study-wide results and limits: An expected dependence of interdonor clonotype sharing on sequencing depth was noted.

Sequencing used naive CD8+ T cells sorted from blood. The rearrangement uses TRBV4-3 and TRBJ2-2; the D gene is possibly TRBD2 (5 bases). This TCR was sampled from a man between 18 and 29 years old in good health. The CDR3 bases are TGCGCCAGCAGCCAAGATCCGGACTGGAGGAACACCGGGGAGCTGTTTTTT. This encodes CASSQDPDWRNTGELFF.